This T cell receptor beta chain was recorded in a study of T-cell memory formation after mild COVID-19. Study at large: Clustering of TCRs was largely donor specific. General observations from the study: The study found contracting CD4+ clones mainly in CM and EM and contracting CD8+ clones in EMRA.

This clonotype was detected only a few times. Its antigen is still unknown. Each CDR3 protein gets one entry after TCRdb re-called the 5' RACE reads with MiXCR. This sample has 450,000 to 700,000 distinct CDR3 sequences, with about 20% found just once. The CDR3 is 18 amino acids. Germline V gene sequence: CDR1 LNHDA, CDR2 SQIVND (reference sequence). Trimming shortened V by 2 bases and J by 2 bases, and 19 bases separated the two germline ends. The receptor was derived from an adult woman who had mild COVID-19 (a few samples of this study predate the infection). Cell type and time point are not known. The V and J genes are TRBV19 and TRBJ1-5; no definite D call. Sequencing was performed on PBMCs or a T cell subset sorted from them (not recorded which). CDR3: CASSIWPGRGFGNQPQHF. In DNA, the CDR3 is TGTGCCAGTAGTATATGGCCCGGGCGAGGGTTTGGCAATCAGCCCCAGCATTTT.